This T cell receptor (beta chain) comes out of a study of T cells after yellow fever vaccination. This CDR3 region has 17 residues. Germline CDR1 and CDR2: LNHDA and SQIVND (reference sequence). Deletions cut 4 bases from V and 0 bases from J, with 16 bases between. TCRdb reprocessed the 5' RACE reads via MiXCR and lists one record per CDR3 protein. The sample records 95,000 to 150,000 distinct CDR3 sequences, approximately 7% being singletons. This clonotype was picked up a small number of times. This chain connects TRBV19 to TRBJ2-4; D may be TRBD2 (6 bases). The sequences come from CD4+ T cells sorted from PBMCs, collected around 10 days after the first yellow fever vaccination. This clonotype was sampled from a young man who received the YFV17D yellow fever vaccine. CDR3 sequence reads: CASSKGLYSLAKNIQYF. DNA of the CDR3: TGTGCCAGTAGTAAGGGACTTTACTCACTAGCCAAAAACATTCAGTACTTC.